Listed below are T cell receptor beta chains from one sample, sequenced in a study of T cells after yellow fever vaccination. TCRdb re-derived calls from the 5' RACE reads in MiXCR, one entry per CDR3 protein. The sample includes 350,000 to 550,000 distinct CDR3 sequences, under 20% seen only once; the top ten take over 15%. The specimen was PBMCs, collected before the yellow fever booster vaccination. The receptors derive from a man between 18 and 29 years old who received the YFV17D yellow fever vaccine. Each CDR3 is given with its conserved first and last residue. The order of the fields is CDR3 length, J gene, V gene, clone size, D gene, CDR3 protein, CDR3 DNA. D genes are given only for firm matches. Clone size is not always given. Where it is, it says once, few, many or a class for expanded clones.

CDR3 length: 15
J gene: TRBJ1-5
V gene: TRBV25-1
clone size: .
D gene: .
CDR3 protein: CASSESSVSNQPQHF
CDR3 DNA: TGTGCCAGCAGTGAATCGTCGGTTAGCAATCAGCCCCAGCATTTT

CDR3 length: 12
J gene: TRBJ2-7
V gene: TRBV27
clone size: .
D gene: .
CDR3 protein: CASSSMAGEQYF
CDR3 DNA: TGTGCCAGCAGTTCCATGGCTGGTGAGCAGTACTTC

CDR3 length: 14
J gene: TRBJ2-1
V gene: TRBV27
clone size: .
D gene: .
CDR3 protein: CAIGDPKQRNEQFF
CDR3 DNA: TGTGCCATCGGGGACCCGAAGCAGCGCAATGAGCAGTTCTTC

CDR3 length: 14
J gene: TRBJ2-2
V gene: TRBV2
clone size: few
D gene: .
CDR3 protein: CASTGTRNTGELFF
CDR3 DNA: TGTGCCAGCACCGGGACACGGAACACCGGGGAGCTGTTTTTT

CDR3 length: 15
J gene: TRBJ2-3
V gene: TRBV5-1
clone size: .
D gene: .
CDR3 protein: CASSLDGDSTDTQYF
CDR3 DNA: TGCGCCAGCAGCTTGGATGGCGACAGCACAGATACGCAGTATTTT

CDR3 length: 12
J gene: TRBJ1-4
V gene: TRBV19
clone size: few
D gene: .
CDR3 protein: CASSTRDEKLFF
CDR3 DNA: TGTGCCAGTAGTACGAGGGATGAAAAACTGTTTTTT

CDR3 length: 12
J gene: TRBJ1-1
V gene: TRBV29-1
clone size: .
D gene: .
CDR3 protein: CSLKSSGGEAFF
CDR3 DNA: TGCAGCTTGAAGAGTTCCGGGGGTGAAGCTTTCTTT

CDR3 length: 16
J gene: TRBJ2-2
V gene: TRBV4-2
clone size: .
D gene: .
CDR3 protein: CASSQGQGGSTGELFF
CDR3 DNA: TGTGCCAGCAGCCAAGGACAGGGAGGGTCCACCGGGGAGCTGTTTTTT

CDR3 length: 15
J gene: TRBJ2-6
V gene: TRBV10-3
clone size: many
D gene: TRBD1
CDR3 protein: CATSGTATGANVLTF
CDR3 DNA: TGTGCCACCTCGGGGACAGCAACAGGGGCCAACGTCCTGACTTTC

CDR3 length: 16
J gene: TRBJ2-5
V gene: TRBV9
clone size: .
D gene: .
CDR3 protein: CASSVGAGAMQETQYF
CDR3 DNA: TGTGCCAGCAGCGTAGGGGCAGGGGCCATGCAAGAGACCCAGTACTTC

CDR3 length: 12
J gene: TRBJ2-1
V gene: TRBV19
clone size: .
D gene: .
CDR3 protein: CASSIYGGEQFF
CDR3 DNA: TGTGCCAGTAGTATATACGGGGGCGAGCAGTTCTTC

CDR3 length: 13
J gene: TRBJ2-2
V gene: TRBV6-2/TRBV6-3
clone size: .
D gene: .
CDR3 protein: CASSWLNTGELFF
CDR3 DNA: TGTGCCAGCAGTTGGCTCAACACCGGGGAGCTGTTTTTT

CDR3 length: 17
J gene: TRBJ2-3
V gene: TRBV4-3
clone size: .
D gene: .
CDR3 protein: CASSLQMTVTYTDTQYF
CDR3 DNA: TGCGCCAGCAGCCTACAAATGACAGTGACTTACACAGATACGCAGTATTTT

CDR3 length: 13
J gene: TRBJ2-1
V gene: TRBV5-1
clone size: .
D gene: TRBD2
CDR3 protein: CASSFTSDDEQFF
CDR3 DNA: TGCGCCAGCAGCTTCACTAGCGACGATGAGCAGTTCTTC

CDR3 length: 14
J gene: TRBJ1-1
V gene: TRBV5-1
clone size: .
D gene: .
CDR3 protein: CASSFGHTNTEAFF
CDR3 DNA: TGCGCCAGCAGCTTCGGACACACCAACACTGAAGCTTTCTTT

CDR3 length: 16
J gene: TRBJ2-3
V gene: TRBV7-2
clone size: .
D gene: .
CDR3 protein: CASSLLFRSETDTQYF
CDR3 DNA: TGTGCCAGCAGCTTATTGTTCCGATCGGAGACAGATACGCAGTATTTT

CDR3 length: 16
J gene: TRBJ2-1
V gene: TRBV7-2
clone size: few
D gene: TRBD1
CDR3 protein: CASSLAGTASVGEQFF
CDR3 DNA: TGTGCCAGCAGCTTAGCCGGGACAGCCTCCGTCGGTGAGCAGTTCTTC

CDR3 length: 12
J gene: TRBJ2-6
V gene: TRBV24-1
clone size: .
D gene: .
CDR3 protein: CARVVGANVLTF
CDR3 DNA: TGTGCCCGGGTGGTTGGGGCCAACGTCCTGACTTTC

CDR3 length: 16
J gene: TRBJ2-1
V gene: TRBV5-6
clone size: many
D gene: .
CDR3 protein: CASSLGAGSSYNEQFF
CDR3 DNA: TGTGCCAGCAGCTTGGGTGCGGGAAGCTCCTACAATGAGCAGTTCTTC

CDR3 length: 16
J gene: TRBJ1-6
V gene: TRBV12-3/TRBV12-4
clone size: few
D gene: .
CDR3 protein: CASSPRRGRSNSPLHF
CDR3 DNA: TGTGCCAGCAGTCCCCGCCGGGGCAGGAGTAATTCACCCCTCCACTTT

CDR3 length: 13
J gene: TRBJ2-1
V gene: TRBV7-9
clone size: many
D gene: .
CDR3 protein: CASSLGAHNEQFF
CDR3 DNA: TGTGCCAGCAGCTTAGGGGCTCACAATGAGCAGTTCTTC

CDR3 length: 15
J gene: TRBJ1-6
V gene: TRBV12-3/TRBV12-4
clone size: few
D gene: TRBD1
CDR3 protein: CASSLGGQGVTPLHF
CDR3 DNA: TGTGCCAGCAGTTTAGGGGGACAGGGAGTGACACCCCTCCACTTT

CDR3 length: 16
J gene: TRBJ2-3
V gene: TRBV7-6
clone size: few
D gene: .
CDR3 protein: CASSPGIAIVVDTQYF
CDR3 DNA: TGTGCCAGCAGCCCAGGGATCGCGATAGTCGTTGATACGCAGTATTTT

CDR3 length: 15
J gene: TRBJ2-2
V gene: TRBV5-1
clone size: .
D gene: .
CDR3 protein: CASSPPTGRGGELFF
CDR3 DNA: TGCGCCAGCAGCCCCCCGACAGGGCGGGGCGGGGAGCTGTTTTTT

CDR3 length: 13
J gene: TRBJ1-1
V gene: TRBV5-1
clone size: few
D gene: .
CDR3 protein: CASQDGLNTEAFF
CDR3 DNA: TGCGCCAGCCAGGACGGTCTGAACACTGAAGCTTTCTTT

CDR3 length: 12
J gene: TRBJ1-5
V gene: TRBV7-2
clone size: many
D gene: .
CDR3 protein: CASSSLQQPQHF
CDR3 DNA: TGTGCCAGCAGCTCGCTACAGCAGCCCCAGCATTTT

CDR3 length: 11
J gene: TRBJ2-1
V gene: TRBV28
clone size: .
D gene: .
CDR3 protein: CASSLLDEQFF
CDR3 DNA: TGTGCCAGCAGTCTTTTGGATGAGCAGTTCTTC

CDR3 length: 12
J gene: TRBJ1-3
V gene: TRBV20-1
clone size: few
D gene: .
CDR3 protein: CSARDPQVRIYF
CDR3 DNA: TGCAGTGCTAGAGACCCCCAGGTTCGCATATATTTT

CDR3 length: 16
J gene: TRBJ2-2
V gene: TRBV6-1
clone size: many
D gene: TRBD1
CDR3 protein: CASSIPGGPNTGELFF
CDR3 DNA: TGTGCCAGCAGTATACCAGGGGGCCCGAACACCGGGGAGCTGTTTTTT

CDR3 length: 17
J gene: TRBJ2-7
V gene: TRBV9
clone size: .
D gene: .
CDR3 protein: CASSANPLTAGAYEQYF
CDR3 DNA: TGTGCCAGCAGCGCGAACCCCCTGACGGCGGGGGCTTACGAGCAGTACTTC

CDR3 length: 15
J gene: TRBJ1-4
V gene: TRBV7-9
clone size: few
D gene: TRBD1
CDR3 protein: CASSSQGASNEKLFF
CDR3 DNA: TGTGCCAGCAGCTCTCAGGGGGCGTCTAATGAAAAACTGTTTTTT

CDR3 length: 15
J gene: TRBJ1-1
V gene: TRBV7-9
clone size: few
D gene: .
CDR3 protein: CASSAVGGPGTEAFF
CDR3 DNA: TGTGCCAGCAGCGCCGTGGGAGGGCCGGGCACTGAAGCTTTCTTT

CDR3 length: 12
J gene: TRBJ2-5
V gene: TRBV2
clone size: few
D gene: .
CDR3 protein: CASRTGGETQYF
CDR3 DNA: TGTGCCAGTAGGACGGGCGGGGAGACCCAGTACTTC

CDR3 length: 16
J gene: TRBJ2-3
V gene: TRBV6-5
clone size: few
D gene: .
CDR3 protein: CASSGTNTSSTDTQYF
CDR3 DNA: TGTGCCAGCAGTGGGACAAACACTAGCAGCACAGATACGCAGTATTTT

CDR3 length: 15
J gene: TRBJ1-2
V gene: TRBV6-9
clone size: few
D gene: .
CDR3 protein: CASSGIRPSRYGYTF
CDR3 DNA: TGTGCCAGCTCTGGAATCCGACCTTCTCGCTATGGCTACACCTTC

CDR3 length: 13
J gene: TRBJ2-3
V gene: TRBV6-5
clone size: .
D gene: .
CDR3 protein: CASSYRRADTQYF
CDR3 DNA: TGTGCCAGCAGTTACCGTAGGGCCGATACGCAGTATTTT

CDR3 length: 12
J gene: TRBJ2-3
V gene: TRBV3-1
clone size: many
D gene: .
CDR3 protein: CASRAGGDTQYF
CDR3 DNA: TGTGCCAGCAGGGCCGGGGGAGATACGCAGTATTTT

CDR3 length: 15
J gene: TRBJ1-2
V gene: TRBV9
clone size: .
D gene: TRBD1
CDR3 protein: CASSPKGDRDYGYTF
CDR3 DNA: TGTGCCAGCAGCCCAAAAGGGGACAGGGACTATGGCTACACCTTC

CDR3 length: 14
J gene: TRBJ2-3
V gene: TRBV6-2/TRBV6-3
clone size: .
D gene: .
CDR3 protein: CASSFGASTDTQYF
CDR3 DNA: TGTGCCAGCAGTTTCGGGGCTAGCACAGATACGCAGTATTTT

CDR3 length: 12
J gene: TRBJ2-3
V gene: TRBV20-1
clone size: few
D gene: .
CDR3 protein: CSAYGPRGTQYF
CDR3 DNA: TGCAGTGCCTACGGACCCAGGGGTACGCAGTATTTT

CDR3 length: 14
J gene: TRBJ2-6
V gene: TRBV6-2/TRBV6-3
clone size: few
D gene: .
CDR3 protein: CASSYPTGANVLTF
CDR3 DNA: TGTGCCAGCAGTTACCCCACTGGGGCCAACGTCCTGACTTTC

CDR3 length: 13
J gene: TRBJ1-2
V gene: TRBV19
clone size: .
D gene: TRBD1
CDR3 protein: CASRDRLYYGYTF
CDR3 DNA: TGTGCCAGCCGGGACAGGCTTTACTATGGCTACACCTTC

CDR3 length: 14
J gene: TRBJ2-6
V gene: TRBV20-1
clone size: few
D gene: .
CDR3 protein: CSARPGAGANVLTF
CDR3 DNA: TGCAGTGCCAGACCGGGAGCTGGGGCCAACGTCCTGACTTTC

CDR3 length: 17
J gene: TRBJ2-3
V gene: TRBV20-1
clone size: .
D gene: TRBD1
CDR3 protein: CSARGGRGQQIRDTQYF
CDR3 DNA: TGCAGTGCTAGAGGTGGACGGGGACAGCAGATCAGAGATACGCAGTATTTT

CDR3 length: 15
J gene: TRBJ1-1
V gene: TRBV4-3
clone size: .
D gene: .
CDR3 protein: CASSQLIGANTEAFF
CDR3 DNA: TGCGCCAGCAGCCAACTTATCGGAGCGAACACTGAAGCTTTCTTT

CDR3 length: 14
J gene: TRBJ2-7
V gene: TRBV5-1
clone size: .
D gene: TRBD2
CDR3 protein: CASSLDFGGEYRYF
CDR3 DNA: TGCGCCAGCAGCTTGGATTTCGGGGGGGAATATCGGTACTTC

CDR3 length: 16
J gene: TRBJ1-4
V gene: TRBV19
clone size: .
D gene: .
CDR3 protein: CASSIDRQAPVEKLFF
CDR3 DNA: TGTGCCAGTAGTATAGATAGGCAGGCGCCGGTGGAAAAACTGTTTTTT

CDR3 length: 17
J gene: TRBJ2-7
V gene: TRBV6-5
clone size: few
D gene: TRBD2
CDR3 protein: CASSYSISGGRTYEQYF
CDR3 DNA: TGTGCCAGCAGTTACTCGATAAGCGGGGGGAGGACCTACGAGCAGTACTTC

CDR3 length: 14
J gene: TRBJ2-2
V gene: TRBV20-1
clone size: few
D gene: .
CDR3 protein: CSARPAGYTGELFF
CDR3 DNA: TGCAGTGCTAGACCCGCAGGGTACACCGGGGAGCTGTTTTTT

CDR3 length: 15
J gene: TRBJ2-3
V gene: TRBV5-1
clone size: .
D gene: .
CDR3 protein: CASSLAEYSEDTQYF
CDR3 DNA: TGCGCCAGCAGCTTGGCAGAGTACTCGGAAGATACGCAGTATTTT

CDR3 length: 14
J gene: TRBJ2-1
V gene: TRBV4-3
clone size: .
D gene: .
CDR3 protein: CASSQDGGRGEQFF
CDR3 DNA: TGCGCCAGCAGCCAAGATGGCGGGCGGGGTGAGCAGTTCTTC

CDR3 length: 18
J gene: TRBJ1-1
V gene: TRBV7-2
clone size: .
D gene: TRBD1
CDR3 protein: CASSYRLGTGIPNTEAFF
CDR3 DNA: TGTGCCAGCAGCTATCGCCTAGGGACAGGGATACCGAACACTGAAGCTTTCTTT

CDR3 length: 14
J gene: TRBJ1-1
V gene: TRBV6-6
clone size: few
D gene: .
CDR3 protein: CASSYDGSSSEAFF
CDR3 DNA: TGTGCCAGCAGTTACGACGGCAGCTCCTCTGAAGCTTTCTTT

CDR3 length: 17
J gene: TRBJ2-5
V gene: TRBV18
clone size: .
D gene: TRBD2
CDR3 protein: CASSPIPGLAGEETQYF
CDR3 DNA: TGTGCCAGCTCACCAATACCTGGACTAGCGGGGGAAGAGACCCAGTACTTC